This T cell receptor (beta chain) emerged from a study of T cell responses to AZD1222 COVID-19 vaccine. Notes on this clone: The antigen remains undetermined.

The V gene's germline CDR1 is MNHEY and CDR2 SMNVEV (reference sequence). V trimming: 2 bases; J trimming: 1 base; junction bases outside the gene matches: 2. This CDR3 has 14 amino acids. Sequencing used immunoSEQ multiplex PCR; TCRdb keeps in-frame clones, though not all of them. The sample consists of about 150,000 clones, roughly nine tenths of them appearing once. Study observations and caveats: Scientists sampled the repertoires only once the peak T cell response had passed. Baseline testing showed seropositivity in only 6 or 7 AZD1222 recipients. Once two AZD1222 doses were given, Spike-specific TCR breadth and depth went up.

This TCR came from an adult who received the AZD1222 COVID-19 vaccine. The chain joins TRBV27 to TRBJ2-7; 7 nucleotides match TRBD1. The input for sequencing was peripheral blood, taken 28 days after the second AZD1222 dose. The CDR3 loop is CASSLGQESYEQYF. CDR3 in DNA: TGTGCCAGCAGTTTAGGACAGGAGTCCTACGAGCAGTACTTC.